One sample yielded the 14 T cell receptor beta chains listed below, sequenced in a study of tumor-infiltrating lymphocytes in primary liver carcinoma (dated by TCRdb to the late 2010s). Without any cell sorting, total RNA and DNA were co-extracted from approximately 22-30 mg of bulk tissue using the AllPrep DNA/RNA mini kit. The instrument was an Illumina HiSeq 2500. A constant-region primer and ProtoScript II reverse transcriptase were used to reverse-transcribe TCRbeta-specific cDNA from around 530 ng total RNA. Three nested multiplex PCR rounds, following a slightly modified ARM-PCR procedure, were used to build the TCRbeta libraries. Each of the first two PCR rounds ran for 9 to 11 cycles using multiplex TRBV1-TRBV30 forward primers together with a Cbeta reverse primer. The public reads were reanalyzed by TCRdb: fastp trimming at Q25, MiXCR alignment, in-frame beta chains only. Rows matching on CDR3 protein sequence are summarized as one entry with the most common DNA and genes. The sample table contains about 54,000 distinct CDR3 sequences; only one count was recorded for about 68% of them. The ten top clones hold roughly 25% of the sample.

Sequencing was done on a sample of liver tumor tissue from sampling region 2. Read against the paper, the sample's cell subset or site label means: tumor region T2, inferior pole. All receptors come from a man in his forties with primary liver carcinoma and hepatitis B virus infection.

By sample fraction, this clonotype is medium-sized (0.01 to 0.1%). The rearrangement links TRBV7-8 to TRBJ2-5; no clear D gene. The germline CDR1 and CDR2 sequences are SGHVS and FQNEAQ. The V end lost 1 base, the J end lost 5 bases, and 11 bases lay between the germline ends. The CDR3 consists of 14 residues. CDR3 sequence reads: CASSLGGIRETQYF. The CDR3 bases are TGTGCCAGCAGCTTAGGGGGTATTCGGGAGACCCAGTACTTC.

This clonotype appeared a few times. A much larger clone differs by one base, so this may be a read error. This chain connects TRBV7-9 to TRBJ2-1; TRBD1 might be the D (5 bases). The germline gives CDR1 SEHNR, CDR2 FQNEAQ (reference sequence). The CDR3 totals 12 residues. CDR3 in DNA: TGTGCCAGCAGCTCCCAGGGTGGTGAGCACTTCTTC. It translates to CASSSQGGEHFF.

This clonotype was counted at least ten times. CDR3 sequence: CASSPTRGTDTQYF. CDR3 nucleotide sequence: TGTGCCAGCAGTCCCACTCGGGGCACAGATACGCAGTATTTT. The chain recombines TRBV6-5 with TRBJ2-3; the D is unclear. The germline CDR1 and CDR2 sequences are MNHEY and SVGAGI. Trimming shortened V by 5 bases and J by 1 base, and 10 bases separated the two germline ends. The length of the CDR3 is 14 residues.

Regarding this clonotype: A much larger clone lies one base from this, so it may be a read error. The chain joins TRBV28 to TRBJ1-4; 9 nucleotides align to TRBD1. This CDR3 is built from 15 residues. CDR1 and CDR2 (germline): MDHEN, SYDVKM. CDR3 protein: CASSPTGGADEQLFF. CDR3 bases: TGTGCCAGCAGTCCCACAGGGGGCGCAGATGAACAACTGTTTTTT.

This clonotype has more than one count but fewer than ten. J is TRBJ2-7 and V is TRBV5-1, with 7 nucleotides matching TRBD1. The germline V gene encodes CDR1 SGHRS and CDR2 YFSETQ. J was trimmed by 7 bases and V by 4 bases; bases with no gene match: 11. CDR3 length equals 14 residues. The DNA of the CDR3 is TGCGCCAGCAGCCTGACAGGGATCGAGGAGGAGCAGTACTTC. It codes for CASSLTGIEEEQYF.

Details on this clonotype: The CDR3 end shows no conserved phenylalanine or tryptophan, and so a read error is likely. This sequence joins TRBV11-2 and TRBJ2-5, with D perhaps assigned TRBD1 or TRBD2 (5 bases each). Germline V gene data show CDR1 as SGHAT and CDR2 as FQNNGV. CDR3 size: 16 residues. Deletions cut 6 bases from V and 0 bases from J, with 17 bases between. CDR3 nucleotides: TGTGCCAGCAGATCCTGGGACGCGACCCACCAAGAGACCCAGTACCTC. Translated: CASRSWDATHQETQYL.

This chain connects TRBV20-1 to TRBJ1-1; D is ambiguous. Trimming cost V 5 bases and J 0 bases, with 13 bases left between them. Looked up from germline, CDR1 is DFQATT and CDR2 is SNEGSKA (reference sequence). This CDR3 has 14 residues. CDR3 nucleotides: TGCAGTGCTCAAGAGACGTTCATGAACACTGAAGCTTTCTTT. It yields the protein CSAQETFMNTEAFF.

This clonotype occurred many times. This chain uses TRBV2 with TRBJ2-3; D not certain. Germline V CDR1 and CDR2: SNHLY, FYNNEI. The CDR3 spans 12 residues. V lost 4 bases and J 0 bases, leaving 2 bases between the germline ends. CDR3 coding DNA: TGTGCCAGCAGTGGGAGCACAGATACGCAGTATTTT. Amino acid sequence: CASSGSTDTQYF.

The V call is TRBV11-2, the J call TRBJ2-5; no clear D gene. The CDR3 contains 13 residues. The germline gives CDR1 SGHAT, CDR2 FQNNGV. V was cut by 8 bases and J by 8 bases, with 18 bases left in between. The CDR3 loop reads CASQRVTLGTQYF. In nucleotides, the CDR3 is TGTGCCAGCCAACGGGTCACCCTGGGAACCCAGTACTTC.

This chain uses TRBV6-5 with TRBJ2-5, with D possibly matching TRBD2 (5 bases). Deletions cut 2 bases from V and 4 bases from J, with 20 bases between. Germline V gives CDR1 MNHEY, CDR2 SVGAGI. The CDR3 runs 17 residues. The CDR3 reads CASSYRVSDPEAETQYF. The DNA for the CDR3 is TGTGCCAGCAGTTACAGAGTGTCGGACCCGGAGGCAGAGACCCAGTACTTC.

About this clonotype: The CDR3 does not end in the conserved phenylalanine or tryptophan, so this is likely a read error. The chain links TRBV11-1 to TRBJ2-7; D unresolved. Germline V gene lookup returns CDR1 SGHAT and CDR2 FQDESV (reference sequence). This CDR3 comprises 15 residues. CDR3 amino acids: CTSSLEATVSYEQYL. The CDR3 nucleotides read TGTACCAGCAGTTTAGAGGCGACCGTGTCCTACGAGCAGTACCTC.

This clonotype was seen more than once but under ten times. V is TRBV12-3 or TRBV12-4 and J is TRBJ1-2; D possibly corresponds to TRBD1 (6 bases). The CDR3 covers 14 residues. Trimming shortened V by 6 bases and J by 11 bases, and 22 bases separated the two germline ends. CDR3 sequence: CASRSTGYGGGYTF. The CDR3 DNA is TGTGCCAGCAGATCCACAGGGTACGGGGGTGGTTACACCTTC.

In this sample, this clonotype turned up many times. The rearrangement links TRBV7-8 to TRBJ1-1; TRBD1 is a possible D gene (5 bases). The CDR3 sequence is 13 residues long. The V end was cut by 4 bases, the J end by 3 bases, with 9 bases between. CDR1 is SGHVS and CDR2 is FQNEAQ in the germline V gene. The CDR3 DNA reads TGTGCCAGCAGCTACTCGGGGGACACTGAAGCTTTCTTT. Translating it yields CASSYSGDTEAFF.

This clonotype was recorded many times. The rearrangement joins TRBV6-5 to TRBJ1-2; D might be TRBD1 (5 bases). Between the trimmed V and J ends, which lost 2 bases and 6 bases, there was a span of 19 bases. Germline V gives CDR1 MNHEY, CDR2 SVGAGI. This CDR3 comprises 16 residues. Written as DNA, the CDR3 is TGTGCCAGCAGTTACCTGAGGGGAGGCAGGGAAAATGGCTACACCTTC. Residues: CASSYLRGGRENGYTF.